A single sample gave rise to the 10 T cell receptor beta chains below, sequenced in a study of cytotoxic CD8 clonotypes in ibrutinib-treated CLL. Libraries were prepared by immunoSEQ multiplex PCR; TCRdb keeps only in-frame clonotypes and omits some of them. The sample lists 100,000 to 150,000 clones; approximately 85% were seen once. The source material was PBMCs, sampled after 24 months of ibrutinib treatment. These receptors originate from a human donor with chronic lymphocytic leukemia.

The chain joins TRBV10-1 to TRBJ2-1, with a tentative D call TRBD2 (5 bases). The V and J ends lost 2 bases and 0 bases respectively, with 14 bases between them. The CDR3 has 17 residues. Germline V gives CDR1 WNHNN, CDR2 SYGVQD (reference sequence). CDR3 sequence reads: CASSEAEGYSSYNEQFF. Here the CDR3 DNA reads TGCGCCAGCAGTGAGGCCGAGGGTTACAGCTCCTACAATGAGCAGTTCTTC.

The gene calls are TRBV25-1 and TRBJ2-1; no clear D gene. Germline V gives CDR1 MGHDK, CDR2 SYGVNS. Between the trimmed V and J ends, which lost 6 bases and 7 bases, there was a span of 7 bases. The CDR3 length is 11 residues. The DNA of the CDR3 is TGTGCCAGCAGGGTTTTTAATGAGCAGTTCTTC. It is translated as CASRVFNEQFF.

V and J are TRBV7-3 and TRBJ2-3; D gene ambiguous. This CDR3 spans 13 amino acids. The germline V gene encodes CDR1 SGHTA and CDR2 FQGTGA. V lost 4 bases to trimming and J lost 5 bases, with 10 bases between them. For the CDR3, the DNA is TGTGCCAGCAGCTCGATGGCAGGAGATACGCAGTATTTT. This codes for CASSSMAGDTQYF.

The chain employs TRBV7-2 and TRBJ1-5, with D possibly TRBD1 on 5 matching bases. V gave up 0 bases and J gave up 8 bases, with 11 bases separating them. The germline V gene encodes CDR1 SGHTA and CDR2 FQGNSA. The length of the CDR3 is 14 residues. CDR3 protein: CASSLASGQEPQHF. Here the CDR3 DNA reads TGTGCCAGCAGCTTAGCATCTGGACAAGAGCCCCAGCATTTT.

This clone was found a few times. The chain joins TRBV4-1 to TRBJ1-5, with D possibly TRBD1 on 6 matching bases. Germline V gives CDR1 MGHRA, CDR2 YSYEKL. This CDR3 is built from 15 residues. The ends were cut back, 3 bases at V and 3 bases at J, with 12 bases in the middle. CDR3 nucleotide sequence: TGCGCCAGCAGCCAGGACGGACAGTTCAATCAGCCCCAGCATTTT. Its protein product is CASSQDGQFNQPQHF.

The rearrangement uses TRBV7-9 and TRBJ2-2, with D possibly being TRBD1 (5 bases). The CDR3 spans 16 residues. Per the germline V gene, CDR1 is SEHNR and CDR2 is FQNEAQ (reference sequence). V shed 3 bases and J shed 1 base, with 12 bases lying between them. CDR3 amino acids: CASSFTQAVNTGELFF. In DNA form, the CDR3 reads TGTGCCAGCAGCTTTACACAGGCTGTGAACACCGGGGAGCTGTTTTTT.

The rearrangement links TRBV28 to TRBJ1-2; D is ambiguous. Germline V CDR1 and CDR2: MDHEN, SYDVKM. Between the trimmed V and J ends, which lost 2 bases and 7 bases, there was a span of 11 bases. This CDR3 region has 13 residues. CDR3 bases: TGTGCCAGCAGTTTAAGATTCCAAGGTGGCTACACCTTC. It translates to CASSLRFQGGYTF.

CDR3 sequence: CASSLVGQQFF. The CDR3 nucleotides read TGTGCCAGCAGTTTGGTGGGACAGCAGTTCTTC. This sequence joins TRBV28 and TRBJ2-1; either TRBD1 or TRBD2 may fit D (5 bases each). Germline loops: CDR1 MDHEN, CDR2 SYDVKM. Trimming shortened V by 3 bases and J by 11 bases, and 8 bases separated the two germline ends. The CDR3 is 11 amino acids. Drawing the rest from reference TRBV28 and TRBJ2-1, the complete variable domain is DVKVTQSSRYLVKRTGEKVFLECVQDMDHENMFWYRQDPGLGLRLIYFSYDVKMKEKGDIPEGYSVSREKKERFSLILESASTNQTSMYLCASSLVGQQFFGPGTRLTVL.

The rearrangement joins TRBV27 to TRBJ1-5; D ambiguous. Trimming pared 0 bases from V and 1 base from J, leaving 4 bases between. CDR1 and CDR2 from the germline V gene are MNHEY and SMNVEV (reference sequence). CDR3 length: 14 amino acids. CDR3 amino acids: CASSLSASNQPQHF. The CDR3, as DNA: TGTGCCAGCAGTTTATCGGCGAGCAATCAGCCCCAGCATTTT.

The chain recombines TRBV4-1 with TRBJ1-2; possibly TRBD1 for D (5 bases). Trimming took off 0 bases at V and 9 bases at J, with 14 bases between the two ends. The CDR3 has 14 residues. Looked up from germline, CDR1 is MGHRA and CDR2 is YSYEKL. In DNA, the CDR3 is TGCGCCAGCAGCCAAGAAACAGGACCTCTGAGCTACACCTTC. Its translation is CASSQETGPLSYTF.